The clone carrying this T cell receptor (beta chain) was picked up many times. Its antigen is not identified. The CDR3 sequence is 12 residues long. The V end lost 6 bases, the J end lost 7 bases, and 12 bases lay between the germline ends. Germline V gene sequence: CDR1 DFQATT, CDR2 SNEGSKA (reference sequence). The data stem from a study of blood T cells in healthy people across ages. Overall study findings and caveats: More naive CD4+ cells and higher diversity marked long-lived donors relative to aged donors.

PCR was performed a second time for about 7 to 11 cycles using a sample-barcoded 5' primer and a J-beta primer mix. TCRdb reanalysed the 5' RACE reads using MiXCR and keeps one entry per CDR3 protein. The data show approximately 580,000 distinct CDR3 sequences, less than 25% seen once. The same specimen was also included in a second study, on T cells of mothers and their children. From that study: In each mother, TCR beta CDR3 reads exceeded 8.5 million; in each child, they numbered 3 million to 3.5 million.

Sequencing was done on a sample of blood. The origin of this receptor is a boy between 10 and 17 years old in good health. The chain employs TRBV20-1 and TRBJ1-4; D not resolved. The CDR3 bases are TGCAGTGCCAACCGAGGAAGTGAAAAACTGTTTTTT. Translated, it gives CSANRGSEKLFF.